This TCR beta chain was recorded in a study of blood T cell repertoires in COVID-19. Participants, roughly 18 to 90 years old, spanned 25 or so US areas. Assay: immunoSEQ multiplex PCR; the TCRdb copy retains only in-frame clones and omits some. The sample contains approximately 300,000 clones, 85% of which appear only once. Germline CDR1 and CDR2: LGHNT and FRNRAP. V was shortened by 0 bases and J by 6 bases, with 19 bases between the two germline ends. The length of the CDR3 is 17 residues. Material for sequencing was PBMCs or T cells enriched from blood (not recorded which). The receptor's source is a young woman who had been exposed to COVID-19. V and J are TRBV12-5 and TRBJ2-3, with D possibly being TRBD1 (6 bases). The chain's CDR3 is CASGLVAGTLPGDTQYF. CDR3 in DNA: TGTGCTAGTGGTTTGGTTGCCGGGACACTCCCGGGGGATACGCAGTATTTT.